These 32 T cell receptor beta chains were all obtained from the same sample, sequenced in a study of vaccination and CD4 T cells after COVID-19. These TCRs' antigens remain unknown. The Oncomine TCR Beta short-read assay was applied to DNA of cultured CD4+ T cells. TCRdb re-called the PCR reads through MiXCR, storing one row per CDR3 protein. The table includes 6,000 to 8,000 distinct CDR3 sequences, approximately 42% detected once. Documented treatment: roughly ten-day PBMC culture with coronavirus spike peptide pools or control peptides (ViraFEST assay). Collection of the unexposed donor's CD4+ T cells took place before the COVID-19 pandemic (2011-2018). Sequenced sample: CD4+ T cells from blood, cultured in vitro. These receptors originate from a human donor in good health.

V gene TRBV10-3 combines with J gene TRBJ2-7; 8 positions match TRBD2. CDR1 is ENHRY and CDR2 is SYGVKD in the germline V gene. Trimming at V came to 6 bases and at J to 2 bases, leaving 9 bases not matched to a gene. The CDR3 extends over 15 amino acids. The CDR3 region is CAIRDTSGAAYEQYF. The CDR3 nucleotides are TGTGCCATCAGGGACACTAGCGGAGCGGCCTACGAGCAGTACTTC.

The DNA for the CDR3 is TGTGCCAGCAGTTTACACAGACTAACCTACGAGCAGTACTTC. Translating gives CASSLHRLTYEQYF. This rearrangement joins TRBV28 to TRBJ2-7; maybe TRBD2 (5 bases). Per the germline V gene, CDR1 is MDHEN and CDR2 is SYDVKM. The V end was cut by 2 bases, the J end by 2 bases, with 10 bases between. This CDR3 comprises 14 residues.

The table lists this clonotype with a few counts. The chain couples TRBV20-1 to TRBJ2-7; TRBD2 agrees at 10 bases. Unmatched junction bases numbered 17, after V lost 6 bases and J lost 6 bases. CDR1 is DFQATT and CDR2 is SNEGSKA in the germline V gene (reference sequence). The CDR3 extends over 16 amino acids. The CDR3 here is CSATDLRLAGVPEQYF. The CDR3 DNA follows: TGCAGTGCCACCGACCTCCGTCTAGCGGGAGTCCCCGAGCAGTACTTC.

Only a few counts were recorded for this clonotype. The chain has TRBV7-2 and TRBJ2-2; D is ambiguous. Germline assignment: CDR1 SGHTA and CDR2 FQGNSA. The CDR3 totals 13 residues. The V end was cut by 2 bases, the J end by 6 bases, with 7 bases between. This chain's CDR3 is CASSLYLSGELFF. CDR3 nucleotide sequence: TGTGCCAGCAGCTTATATCTTTCCGGGGAGCTGTTTTTT.

The chain combines TRBV5-4 with TRBJ2-5; 13 bases line up with TRBD2. From germline, CDR1 is SGHNT and CDR2 YYREEE (reference sequence). J was trimmed by 4 bases and V by 0 bases; bases with no gene match: 0. This CDR3 region has 15 residues. The CDR3 DNA reads as TGTGCCAGCAGCTTGGGACTAGCGGGAGGAGAGACCCAGTACTTC. Translating gives CASSLGLAGGETQYF. Full variable domain (remainder filled in from reference TRBV5-4 and TRBJ2-5): ETGVTQSPTHLIKTRGQQVTLRCSSQSGHNTVSWYQQALGQGPQFIFQYYREEENGRGNFPPRFSGLQFPNYSSELNVNALELDDSALYLCASSLGLAGGETQYFGPGTRLLVL.

This chain joins TRBV19 and TRBJ2-1; the D call may be TRBD1 or TRBD2 (6 bases each). Trimming pared 5 bases from V and 0 bases from J, leaving 17 bases between. Germline loops: CDR1 LNHDA, CDR2 SQIVND (reference sequence). This CDR3 is built from 17 residues. The CDR3 region is CASSAGGGLSSYNEQFF. Written as DNA, the CDR3 is TGTGCCAGTAGTGCCGGGGGCGGGCTTAGCTCCTACAATGAGCAGTTCTTC.

J is TRBJ1-5 and V is TRBV6-1; a weak D match, TRBD1 (5 bases). Deletions cut 6 bases from V and 6 bases from J, with 18 bases between. The CDR3 is made up of 15 amino acids. CDR1 and CDR2 from the germline V gene are MNHNS and SASEGT. The CDR3 nucleotides are TGTGCCAGCAGCCAAAACCCAGGGTTTGGTCAGCCCCAGCATTTT. As protein: CASSQNPGFGQPQHF.

The chain recombines TRBV28 with TRBJ2-7; TRBD1 is a possible D gene (5 bases). The CDR3 length is 15 residues. Germline V gives CDR1 MDHEN, CDR2 SYDVKM. V lost 5 bases and J 5 bases, leaving 19 bases between the germline ends. The DNA of the CDR3 is TGTGCCAGCAGTCTTGGACGGGCGTCCAGGGACGAGCAGTACTTC. This codes for CASSLGRASRDEQYF.

The rearrangement joins TRBV28 to TRBJ1-5; D is ambiguous. Germline CDR1 is MDHEN and CDR2 is SYDVKM. CDR3 length: 11 residues. V was shortened by 7 bases and J by 2 bases, with 3 bases between the two germline ends. The CDR3 coding sequence is TGTGCCAGCACGGGCAATCAGCCCCAGCATTTT. This gives the protein CASTGNQPQHF.

This clonotype has just a few counts. This chain links TRBV7-9 with TRBJ1-4; no reliable D call. Trimming stripped 7 bases from V and 8 bases from J, with 17 bases between. This CDR3 is built from 14 residues. CDR1 SEHNR and CDR2 FQNEAQ come from the germline V gene (reference sequence). CDR3 loop: CASNSVGAGEKLFF. The CDR3 region has the DNA TGTGCCAGCAATAGCGTGGGCGCCGGGGAAAAACTGTTTTTT.

This clonotype was seen only a few times. The chain is built from TRBV20-1 and TRBJ1-6; weak D call: TRBD1 (5 bases). Germline loops: CDR1 DFQATT, CDR2 SNEGSKA (reference sequence). V lost 3 bases and J 11 bases, leaving 14 bases between the germline ends. This CDR3 spans 13 amino acids. The CDR3 DNA sequence: TGCAGTGCTAGGACTCAGGGTACGGCACCCCTCCACTTT. Its protein product is CSARTQGTAPLHF.

In this sample, this clonotype turned up once. The V call is TRBV12-3 or TRBV12-4, the J call TRBJ2-7; TRBD2 aligns across 11 bases. This CDR3 has 18 residues. V shed 0 bases and J 6 bases; nucleotides not matched to a gene: 13. The CDR3 protein is CASSLALPGLAGGGEQYF. Here the CDR3 DNA reads TGTGCCAGCAGTTTAGCCCTACCTGGGCTAGCGGGAGGTGGCGAGCAGTACTTC.

This clonotype was observed a few times. The V and J genes are TRBV7-2 and TRBJ1-1; 8 positions agree with TRBD1. The CDR3 totals 17 residues. Germline trimming cut 6 bases from V and 1 base from J; bases unmatched to any gene: 13. Germline V CDR1 and CDR2: SGHTA, FQGNSA. CDR3: CASRLDRDRITNTEAFF. Written as DNA, the CDR3 is TGTGCCAGCAGACTCGACCGGGACAGGATTACGAACACTGAAGCTTTCTTT.

Here the CDR3 reads CASSPGLAGMQYF. In nucleotides, the CDR3 is TGTGCCAGCAGTCCCGGACTAGCGGGCATGCAGTACTTC. The V gene is TRBV2, the J gene TRBJ2-7; 11 nucleotides match TRBD2. V lost 5 bases to trimming and J lost 9 bases; unmatched junction nucleotides: 6. The CDR3 runs 13 residues. Germline V gene sequence: CDR1 SNHLY, CDR2 FYNNEI.

This clonotype was counted only a few times. The chain uses TRBV20-1 and TRBJ1-3; D gene uncertain. Germline assignment: CDR1 DFQATT and CDR2 SNEGSKA (reference sequence). This CDR3 contains 12 residues. V shed 5 bases and J shed 8 bases, with 13 bases lying between them. CDR3 residues: CSASRRGDTIYF. CDR3 DNA sequence: TGCAGTGCTTCCCGCCGCGGGGACACCATATATTTT.

V gene TRBV5-4 combines with J gene TRBJ1-5; no clear D gene. The CDR3 covers 13 residues. The V end lost 0 bases, the J end lost 5 bases, and 6 bases lay between the germline ends. Germline values: CDR1 SGHNT, CDR2 YYREEE (reference sequence). The CDR3: CASSLEADQPQHF. In DNA, the CDR3 is TGTGCCAGCAGCTTGGAGGCAGATCAGCCCCAGCATTTT.

The CDR3 loop reads CASSQDGFMNTEAFF. CDR3 coding DNA: TGTGCCAGCAGCCAAGATGGCTTCATGAACACTGAAGCTTTCTTT. This chain connects TRBV4-2 to TRBJ1-1; D remains unclear. The CDR3 runs to 15 residues. CDR1 and CDR2 from the germline V gene are LGHNA and YNFKEQ. V dropped 0 bases and J dropped 0 bases, with 8 bases sitting between them.

This clonotype appeared a single time. This chain connects TRBV18 to TRBJ2-3, with 12 bases identical to TRBD2. CDR1 is KGHSH and CDR2 is LQKENI in the germline V gene. The CDR3 runs 16 residues. J lost 9 bases, V lost 4 bases, and 11 bases had no gene match. CDR3 in amino acids: CASSLTSGGPETTQYF. DNA of the CDR3: TGTGCCAGCTCACTCACTAGCGGGGGGCCGGAGACGACGCAGTATTTT.

This sequence joins TRBV7-9 and TRBJ2-1; no clear D. V was pared by 2 bases and J by 0 bases, with 5 bases between. Germline CDR1 SEHNR, CDR2 FQNEAQ (reference sequence). The CDR3 runs 14 residues. Here the CDR3 reads CASSLHHSYNEQFF. Here the CDR3 DNA reads TGTGCCAGCAGCTTACACCACTCCTACAATGAGCAGTTCTTC.

The V call is TRBV6-2 or TRBV6-3, the J call TRBJ2-7; 8 positions agree with TRBD1. There are 16 residues in the CDR3. In germline, CDR1 is MNHEY, CDR2 SVGEGT. The V and J ends lost 6 bases and 2 bases, in that order; junction bases with no gene match: 12. CDR3 in DNA: TGTGCCAGCAGCCCAAATGGGATGGGACAGGCCTACGAGCAGTACTTC. Residues: CASSPNGMGQAYEQYF.

This clonotype has just a few counts. The V gene is TRBV6-5, the J gene TRBJ1-1; the match to TRBD1 covers 9 bases. J was trimmed by 1 base and V by 0 bases; bases with no gene match: 6. Germline V gene data show CDR1 as MNHEY and CDR2 as SVGAGI. This CDR3 is built from 17 residues. CDR3 amino acids: CASSYSGTGTTNTEAFF. The CDR3 nucleotides are TGTGCCAGCAGTTACTCGGGGACAGGGACTACGAACACTGAAGCTTTCTTT.

This clonotype was detected a few times. The CDR3 coding sequence is TGTGCCAGCAGCGTTCGTGGACTAGCGGGAAATGAGCAGTTCTTC. Amino acids: CASSVRGLAGNEQFF. This rearrangement joins TRBV7-2 to TRBJ2-1; 12 bases agree with TRBD2. From germline, CDR1 is SGHTA and CDR2 FQGNSA. The length of the CDR3 is 15 residues. V shed 5 bases and J 7 bases; nucleotides not matched to a gene: 6.

The chain joins TRBV19 to TRBJ1-2; D might be TRBD1 (6 bases). V was pared by 0 bases and J by 1 base, with 21 bases between. CDR3 length: 19 residues. CDR1 LNHDA and CDR2 SQIVND come from the germline V gene (reference sequence). CDR3 coding DNA: TGTGCCAGTAGTATAGACGCCGGGACATCTTACCCCCTTAACTATGGCTACACCTTC. It translates to CASSIDAGTSYPLNYGYTF.

The chain joins TRBV6-5 to TRBJ2-7, with unresolved D. CDR1 and CDR2 (germline): MNHEY, SVGAGI. This CDR3 is built from 15 residues. With 2 bases removed from V and 7 bases from J, the gap between germline ends came to 18 bases. The CDR3 region is CASSYGWSGSGEQYF. The CDR3 region has the DNA TGTGCCAGCAGTTACGGATGGTCCGGGTCGGGTGAGCAGTACTTC.

This clonotype was observed a few times. The genes are TRBV7-9 and TRBJ1-2; D gene uncertain. The V and J ends lost 3 bases and 3 bases respectively, with 5 bases between them. This CDR3 region has 12 residues. Looked up from germline, CDR1 is SEHNR and CDR2 is FQNEAQ (reference sequence). As DNA, the CDR3 is TGTGCCAGCAGCTTGAGAGACTATGGCTACACCTTC. Amino acid sequence: CASSLRDYGYTF.

Points on this clonotype: The junction shows a germline mismatch at one end, possibly a read error. The rearrangement links TRBV20-1 to TRBJ1-1; D is possibly TRBD1 (5 bases). Germline CDR1 is DFQATT and CDR2 is SNEGSKA (reference sequence). The CDR3 is 14 residues long. The CDR3 here is CSSRWGDGNTEAFF. CDR3 sequence (DNA): TGCAGTTCTAGATGGGGGGATGGGAACACTGAAGCTTTCTTT.

The chain joins TRBV6-1 to TRBJ1-5; D is unresolved. The V gene's germline CDR1 is MNHNS and CDR2 SASEGT. Between the trimmed V and J ends, which lost 5 bases and 0 bases, there was a span of 8 bases. CDR3 length equals 14 residues. CDR3 sequence: CASSPDYSNQPQHF. The DNA of the CDR3 is TGTGCCAGCAGTCCAGATTATAGCAATCAGCCCCAGCATTTT.

This clonotype occurred once. The chain couples TRBV7-9 to TRBJ1-1; 9 bases match TRBD1. This CDR3 region has 19 residues. CDR1 SEHNR and CDR2 FQNEAQ come from the germline V gene (reference sequence). V dropped 0 bases and J dropped 2; count of bases not matched to a gene: 13. The CDR3 sequence: CASSLAGTGPWRGNTEAFF. Here the CDR3 DNA reads TGTGCCAGCAGCTTAGCGGGGACAGGGCCGTGGAGGGGAAACACTGAAGCTTTCTTT.

V gene TRBV5-6 combines with J gene TRBJ1-5; D is unclear. The germline V gene encodes CDR1 SGHDT and CDR2 YYEEEE. The CDR3 runs 14 residues. The germline V and J ends were trimmed by 4 bases and 2 bases, with 10 bases remaining between them. The CDR3 sequence: CASSRPGGNQPQHF. CDR3 bases: TGTGCCAGCAGCCGGCCGGGCGGCAATCAGCCCCAGCATTTT.

The rearrangement uses TRBV27 and TRBJ1-2; TRBD1 agrees at 7 bases. The CDR3 has 15 amino acids. V trimming: 5 bases; J trimming: 7 bases; junction bases outside the gene matches: 13. Germline V gene data show CDR1 as MNHEY and CDR2 as SMNVEV (reference sequence). The CDR3 DNA reads TGTGCCAGCAGTCACACAGGGGCAATCGGTGGTGGCTACACCTTC. Encoded protein: CASSHTGAIGGGYTF.

The V call is TRBV19, the J call TRBJ1-2; 8 bases are shared with TRBD1. The trim removed 10 bases at V and 4 bases at J, leaving 5 bases unmatched. The V gene's germline CDR1 is LNHDA and CDR2 SQIVND (reference sequence). This CDR3 contains 12 residues. The DNA for the CDR3 is TGTGCCACCGACAGGGGTTCCTATGGCTACACCTTC. Translation gives CATDRGSYGYTF.

This clonotype was seen a few times. V usage is TRBV2 and J usage is TRBJ2-5, with 9 bases fitting TRBD2. Germline trimming cut 2 bases from V and 5 bases from J; bases unmatched to any gene: 12. The CDR3 extends over 17 amino acids. CDR1 SNHLY and CDR2 FYNNEI come from the germline V gene. CDR3 in amino acids: CASSELLPAGGGETQYF. The CDR3 DNA reads TGTGCCAGCAGTGAACTCCTCCCCGCGGGAGGGGGGGAGACCCAGTACTTC.